Listed below are T cell receptor beta chains from one sample, sequenced in a study of blood T cell repertoires in COVID-19. Assay: immunoSEQ multiplex PCR; the TCRdb copy retains only in-frame clones and omits some. The sample includes 72,000 or so clones, 80% of them seen just once. Sequenced: peripheral blood. Every receptor here comes from a man between 65 and 80 years old who had recovered from COVID-19. Each CDR3 is given with its conserved first and last residue. Fields, in order: clone size, V gene, D gene, J gene, CDR3 protein, CDR3 DNA. D genes are given only for firm matches. Clone size is shown for a subset of rows, as once, few, many or a class of expanded clone.

size: -
V: TRBV7-3
D: -
J: TRBJ2-7
CDR3: CASSLTFRLGTYEQYF
DNA: TGTGCCAGCAGCTTAACGTTCCGACTAGGTACGTACGAGCAGTACTTC

size: few
V: TRBV6-5
D: -
J: TRBJ2-7
CDR3: CASTRTPSYEQYF
DNA: TGTGCCAGCACCCGGACACCCTCCTACGAGCAGTACTTC

size: -
V: TRBV29-1
D: -
J: TRBJ1-1
CDR3: CSVKQGEGRDTEAFF
DNA: TGCAGCGTTAAACAGGGTGAAGGTAGAGACACTGAAGCTTTCTTT

size: -
V: TRBV19
D: -
J: TRBJ2-2
CDR3: CASRSPGGVYTGELFF
DNA: TGTGCCAGTAGATCCCCGGGCGGGGTATACACCGGGGAGCTGTTTTTT

size: -
V: TRBV19
D: -
J: TRBJ1-2
CDR3: CASSKEPGINYGYTF
DNA: TGTGCCAGTAGTAAAGAACCAGGGATAAACTATGGCTACACCTTC

size: -
V: TRBV20-1
D: -
J: TRBJ2-7
CDR3: CSAKKGRGQYF
DNA: TGCAGTGCTAAGAAGGGGCGGGGGCAGTACTTC

size: -
V: TRBV19
D: -
J: TRBJ1-5
CDR3: CASSMRSDNQPQHF
DNA: TGTGCCAGTAGTATGCGCAGCGACAATCAGCCCCAGCATTTT

size: -
V: TRBV7-8
D: -
J: TRBJ2-3
CDR3: CASSLGFVTDTQYF
DNA: TGTGCCAGCAGCTTAGGTTTCGTCACAGATACGCAGTATTTT

size: once
V: TRBV6-5
D: -
J: TRBJ2-7
CDR3: CASSTVGQTNEQYF
DNA: TGTGCCAGCAGTACCGTTGGACAGACAAACGAGCAGTACTTC

size: -
V: TRBV24-1
D: -
J: TRBJ1-3
CDR3: CATSDSHSVSGNTIYF
DNA: TGTGCCACCAGTGATTCCCATTCAGTCTCTGGAAACACCATATATTTT

size: -
V: TRBV27
D: TRBD2
J: TRBJ2-7
CDR3: CASSLSSGTSGIYEQYF
DNA: TGTGCCAGCAGTTTATCCAGTGGGACTAGCGGGATTTACGAGCAGTACTTC

size: -
V: TRBV13
D: TRBD2
J: TRBJ2-3
CDR3: CASSLAGTSIADTQYF
DNA: TGTGCCAGCAGCCTAGCAGGGACTAGCATTGCAGATACGCAGTATTTT

size: few
V: TRBV7-8
D: TRBD1
J: TRBJ1-6
CDR3: CASTIDRGSAPLHF
DNA: TGTGCCAGCACCATCGACAGGGGATCTGCGCCCCTCCACTTT

size: -
V: TRBV7-2
D: -
J: TRBJ2-7
CDR3: CASSLPGGREIGRQYF
DNA: TGTGCCAGCAGCTTACCCGGGGGTAGGGAGATTGGTCGGCAGTACTTC

size: once
V: TRBV24-1
D: -
J: TRBJ2-3
CDR3: CATSGIISTDTQYF
DNA: TGTGCCACCTCCGGGATAATTAGCACAGATACGCAGTATTTT

size: -
V: TRBV11-3
D: -
J: TRBJ1-1
CDR3: CASSFNWNTEAFF
DNA: TGTGCCAGCAGCTTTAACTGGAACACTGAAGCTTTCTTT

size: -
V: TRBV3-1/TRBV3-2
D: -
J: TRBJ1-4
CDR3: CASSHRQVWTNEKLFF
DNA: TGTGCCAGCAGCCACCGACAGGTTTGGACTAATGAAAAACTGTTTTTT

size: -
V: TRBV6-1
D: -
J: TRBJ2-7
CDR3: CASSEMGTLGEQYF
DNA: TGTGCCAGCAGTGAGATGGGGACACTGGGCGAGCAGTACTTC

size: -
V: TRBV15
D: -
J: TRBJ2-6
CDR3: CATSRDQRAWPSGANVLTF
DNA: TGTGCCACCAGCAGAGATCAGCGGGCCTGGCCCTCTGGGGCCAACGTCCTGACTTTC

size: -
V: TRBV11-2
D: -
J: TRBJ1-5
CDR3: CASSLSQNHSNQPQHF
DNA: TGTGCCAGCAGCTTATCACAGAATCATAGCAATCAGCCCCAGCATTTT

size: -
V: TRBV18
D: -
J: TRBJ1-6
CDR3: CASSPSSGDNSPLHF
DNA: TGTGCCAGCTCACCATCGTCTGGAGATAATTCACCCCTCCACTTT

size: once
V: TRBV18
D: TRBD2
J: TRBJ2-7
CDR3: CASSPPQAGYIYEQYF
DNA: TGTGCCAGCTCACCACCGCAAGCGGGATATATCTACGAGCAGTACTTC

size: -
V: TRBV4-3
D: -
J: TRBJ2-7
CDR3: CASSQDLDQGYEQYF
DNA: TGCGCCAGCAGCCAAGATCTGGACCAGGGCTACGAGCAGTACTTC

size: few
V: TRBV9
D: -
J: TRBJ2-7
CDR3: CASSVSSQGWDEQYF
DNA: TGTGCCAGCAGCGTAAGTTCTCAGGGGTGGGACGAGCAGTACTTC

size: -
V: TRBV5-1
D: -
J: TRBJ1-2
CDR3: CASSLDGDGYTF
DNA: TGCGCCAGCAGCTTGGATGGAGATGGCTACACCTTC

size: -
V: TRBV30
D: -
J: TRBJ1-3
CDR3: CAWSVGKQGKGNTIYF
DNA: TGTGCCTGGAGTGTAGGGAAACAGGGAAAAGGAAACACCATATATTTT

size: few
V: TRBV28
D: -
J: TRBJ1-2
CDR3: CASSTGLGSYTF
DNA: TGTGCCAGCAGCACAGGCCTGGGTAGCTACACCTTC

size: -
V: TRBV5-1
D: TRBD1
J: TRBJ2-7
CDR3: CASSLDRVGYEQYF
DNA: TGCGCCAGCAGCTTAGACAGGGTCGGATACGAGCAGTACTTC

size: once
V: TRBV6-5
D: -
J: TRBJ1-1
CDR3: CASSYSSVEEAFF
DNA: TGTGCCAGCAGTTATAGTAGTGTCGAAGAAGCTTTCTTT

size: -
V: TRBV7-2
D: -
J: TRBJ1-1
CDR3: CASSLSSGNTEAFF
DNA: TGTGCCAGCAGCTTATCTTCGGGGAACACTGAAGCTTTCTTT

size: -
V: TRBV30
D: -
J: TRBJ1-4
CDR3: CAWSVVGAEGLFF
DNA: TGTGCCTGGAGTGTAGTGGGGGCAGAGGGACTGTTTTTT

size: -
V: TRBV11-3
D: -
J: TRBJ2-7
CDR3: CASSLGLRVQHDEQYF
DNA: TGTGCCAGCAGCTTAGGCTTGCGAGTACAGCACGACGAGCAGTACTTC

size: once
V: TRBV11-2
D: -
J: TRBJ2-5
CDR3: CASSFSGDETQYF
DNA: TGTGCCAGCAGCTTTTCAGGGGACGAGACCCAGTACTTC

size: -
V: TRBV5-1
D: -
J: TRBJ2-2
CDR3: CASSLGPARPSNTGELFF
DNA: TGCGCCAGCAGCTTGGGCCCGGCCAGGCCCTCGAACACCGGGGAGCTGTTTTTT

size: -
V: TRBV6-5
D: TRBD1
J: TRBJ1-5
CDR3: CASSYTGGPNQPQHF
DNA: TGTGCCAGCAGCTATACAGGGGGCCCTAATCAGCCCCAGCATTTT

size: -
V: TRBV14
D: TRBD1
J: TRBJ1-1
CDR3: CASSQDHFGGVQGHTEAFF
DNA: TGTGCCAGCAGCCAAGACCACTTCGGGGGCGTACAGGGGCACACTGAAGCTTTCTTT

size: few
V: TRBV7-8
D: -
J: TRBJ2-1
CDR3: CASSPNVGLSANEQFF
DNA: TGTGCCAGCAGCCCGAATGTTGGACTCTCTGCCAATGAGCAGTTCTTC

size: once
V: TRBV5-6
D: -
J: TRBJ1-5
CDR3: CASSLGGSQPQHF
DNA: TGTGCCAGCAGCTTGGGCGGGAGTCAGCCCCAGCATTTT

size: -
V: TRBV28
D: TRBD2
J: TRBJ2-7
CDR3: CASTLAGVAYGEQYF
DNA: TGTGCCAGCACCCTAGCGGGAGTGGCTTACGGCGAGCAGTACTTC

size: once
V: TRBV13
D: TRBD2
J: TRBJ2-3
CDR3: CASSLLLGTSRTDTQYF
DNA: TGTGCCAGCAGCTTACTGTTGGGGACTAGTAGGACAGATACGCAGTATTTT

size: -
V: TRBV7-2
D: -
J: TRBJ1-1
CDR3: CASSFNYGLPGTEAFF
DNA: TGTGCCAGCAGCTTCAATTACGGCCTCCCGGGCACTGAAGCTTTCTTT

size: -
V: TRBV5-6
D: -
J: TRBJ1-2
CDR3: CASSPESGGLGGYTF
DNA: TGTGCCAGCAGCCCAGAATCGGGAGGCCTGGGAGGCTACACCTTC

size: -
V: TRBV5-1
D: TRBD1
J: TRBJ1-1
CDR3: CASSVLGTGNTEAFF
DNA: TGCGCCAGCAGCGTATTAGGGACAGGGAACACTGAAGCTTTCTTT

size: -
V: TRBV5-8
D: TRBD2
J: TRBJ2-1
CDR3: CASSFPGTSGGAGEQFF
DNA: TGTGCCAGCAGCTTCCCCGGGACTAGCGGGGGGGCAGGTGAGCAGTTCTTC

size: -
V: TRBV11-3
D: -
J: TRBJ2-7
CDR3: CASSFQDTIHEQYF
DNA: TGTGCCAGCAGCTTCCAAGACACAATCCACGAGCAGTACTTC

size: -
V: TRBV11-3
D: TRBD1
J: TRBJ2-1
CDR3: CASSLEGGRDEQFF
DNA: TGTGCCAGCAGCTTAGAAGGGGGCAGGGATGAGCAGTTCTTC

size: few
V: TRBV4-1
D: -
J: TRBJ1-3
CDR3: CASSQEWVQSSGNTIYF
DNA: TGCGCCAGCAGCCAAGAATGGGTACAGAGCTCTGGAAACACCATATATTTT

size: few
V: TRBV4-1
D: -
J: TRBJ1-5
CDR3: CASSQLQLSNQPQHF
DNA: TGCGCCAGCAGCCAATTACAGCTTAGCAATCAGCCCCAGCATTTT

size: -
V: TRBV27
D: TRBD2
J: TRBJ2-1
CDR3: CASSLSGGIGEQFF
DNA: TGTGCCAGCAGTTTATCGGGAGGGATCGGTGAGCAGTTCTTC

size: few
V: TRBV5-1
D: -
J: TRBJ2-7
CDR3: CASSLGGARSVYEQYF
DNA: TGCGCCAGCAGCTTGGGCGGGGCCCGGTCGGTATACGAGCAGTACTTC

size: -
V: TRBV4-2
D: TRBD1
J: TRBJ1-2
CDR3: CASSQEKTGTWGGYTF
DNA: TGTGCCAGCAGCCAAGAAAAGACAGGGACCTGGGGAGGCTACACCTTC

size: -
V: TRBV11-1
D: TRBD2
J: TRBJ2-3
CDR3: CASSLEAGGFTDTQYF
DNA: TGTGCCAGCAGCTTAGAAGCGGGGGGCTTCACAGATACGCAGTATTTT

size: -
V: TRBV28
D: -
J: TRBJ1-1
CDR3: CASRSLLGRDGNTEAFF
DNA: TGTGCCAGCAGGTCACTTTTGGGCAGGGATGGGAACACTGAAGCTTTCTTT

size: -
V: TRBV19
D: TRBD1
J: TRBJ1-2
CDR3: CARDRDRGYTF
DNA: TGTGCCAGAGACAGGGACCGTGGCTACACCTTC

size: -
V: TRBV10-3
D: TRBD1
J: TRBJ1-1
CDR3: CATGQGGTEAFF
DNA: TGTGCCACCGGACAGGGTGGCACTGAAGCTTTCTTT

size: -
V: TRBV6-2/TRBV6-3
D: -
J: TRBJ1-2
CDR3: CASSSYHGSSNYGYTF
DNA: TGTGCCAGCAGCTCCTACCACGGGTCATCGAACTATGGCTACACCTTC

size: -
V: TRBV9
D: -
J: TRBJ2-2
CDR3: CASSDPGPGELFF
DNA: TGTGCCAGCAGCGATCCTGGGCCCGGGGAGCTGTTTTTT

size: -
V: TRBV2
D: -
J: TRBJ2-7
CDR3: CASSDLGPSYEQYF
DNA: TGTGCCAGCAGTGATCTTGGGCCGTCCTACGAGCAGTACTTC

size: -
V: TRBV7-3
D: TRBD1
J: TRBJ2-1
CDR3: CASSFGQGASEQFF
DNA: TGTGCCAGCAGCTTCGGACAGGGGGCATCTGAGCAGTTCTTC

size: -
V: TRBV19
D: -
J: TRBJ1-1
CDR3: CASSLFLNTEAFF
DNA: TGTGCCAGTAGTTTATTCTTGAACACTGAAGCTTTCTTT